What follows is one TCR beta chain and its context. The sample originates from a study of blood T cell repertoires in COVID-19. Study information: The United States, Italy and Spain supplied acute and convalescent COVID-19 samples. From T cells, B-cell-depleted T cells, or PBMCs came the material, which was cDNA or gDNA.

Germline V gene sequence: CDR1 SQVTM, CDR2 ANQGSEA. V lost 7 bases to trimming and J lost 8 bases; unmatched junction nucleotides: 9. This CDR3 has 13 amino acids. Sequencing was performed with immunoSEQ multiplex PCR; in TCRdb, only in-frame clones are kept and a portion is missing. This table holds under 150,000 clones, about four fifths found once. This clonotype originated in a woman aged 55-70 years with active or convalescent COVID-19. The chain carries TRBV29-1 and TRBJ1-4; 8 nucleotides match TRBD1. The sample consisted of peripheral blood. CDR3 in amino acids: CSAQGAVKEKLFF. CDR3 nucleotide sequence: TGCAGCGCCCAGGGGGCGGTAAAGGAAAAACTGTTTTTT.